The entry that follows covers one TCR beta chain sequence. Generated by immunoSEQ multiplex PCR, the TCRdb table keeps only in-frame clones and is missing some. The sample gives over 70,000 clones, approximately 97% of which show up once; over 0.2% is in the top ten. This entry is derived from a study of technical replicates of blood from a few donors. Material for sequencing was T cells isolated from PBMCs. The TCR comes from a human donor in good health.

CDR3 nucleotides: TGTGCCAGCAGCTTAGACTGGCGGGGGTACAATGAGCAGTTCTTC. Translated, it gives CASSLDWRGYNEQFF. This sequence joins TRBV7-2 and TRBJ2-1, with 7 bases identical to TRBD2. V shed 1 base, J shed 4 bases, and the junction held 4 bases outside the gene matches. This CDR3 has 15 amino acids. CDR1 and CDR2 from the germline V gene are SGHTA and FQGNSA. The full variable domain, completed using reference TRBV7-2 and TRBJ2-1, is GAGVSQSPSNKVTEKGKDVELRCDPISGHTALYWYRQSLGQGLEFLIYFQGNSAPDKSGLPSDRFSAERTGGSVSTLTIQRTQQEDSAVYLCASSLDWRGYNEQFFGPGTRLTVL.